This paragraph covers one TCR beta chain sequence. Its antigen is still unknown. No base quality information exists; no much larger clone differs at one position. These data belong to a study of siplizumab effects on memory and regulatory T cells (dated by TCRdb to between 2019 and 2020). With regard to the full study: The study examined how the anti-CD2 antibody siplizumab affects alloreactive T-cell subsets in allogeneic mixed lymphocyte reactions built from human PBMCs.

TCRbeta CDR3 sequencing was performed on sorted unstimulated T cells and on proliferating T cells recovered from mixed lymphocyte reactions. Fresh whole blood from fewer than twelve HLA-typed healthy donors was used to isolate PBMCs. Beyond this particular receptor, the publication reports: Unstimulated naive T cells appeared more diverse than memory T cells, and naive cells seemed to contribute substantially to the alloresponse. In reactions with siplizumab, an average of around 70% of mappable alloreactive CD4+ clones were Treg-derived, compared with 25% to 30% in control reactions. Because sequences below about 10^-5 frequency were poorly captured, only a minor fraction of alloreactive clones could be mapped to unstimulated subsets. Siplizumab significantly lowered the cumulative frequency of alloreactive sequences that could be traced to unstimulated CD4+ memory T cells. Whether proliferating Tregs from siplizumab cultures actually had suppressive function was not functionally confirmed. A naive or memory phenotype could not be assigned to roughly 80-95% of proliferating CD4+ or CD8+ clones.

Germline trimming amounts to 4 bases on V and 1 base on J, with 10 as the count of junction bases outside the gene matches. The CDR3 spans 16 residues, from the cysteine through the phenylalanine. The CDR3 DNA has 48 bases and is translated from base 1. CDR1 and CDR2 are drawn from the germline V gene (reference sequence): LNHNV, YYDKDF. The library was built by means of the immunoSEQ multiplex PCR assay. Roughly 100,000 TCR templates per sample were assayed by the deep sequencing platform. Genomic DNA extracted from sorted T cells was used for TCRbeta CDR3 sequencing. Concerning the study's data processing: The R programming language was used for clonal analysis of the TCRbeta CDR3 data. Alloreactive CD4+ and CD8+ clones were defined by comparing unstimulated samples with post-reaction CFSE-low samples. Regulatory or non-regulatory origin of alloreactive CD4+ clones was assigned by matching sequences to the sorted unstimulated Treg and non-Treg repertoires. TCRdb mirrors the immuneACCESS table, restricted to in-frame sequences. Some clones are absent from its copies; in checked studies, under half trace to an unresolved V gene, and the reason for the others is unknown. The V and J calls and the clone size are those of that table, but D and trimming were determined from the DNA. This sample comprises 87,000 or so clones, more than 80% of them detected only once. The ten largest clones take up about 15% of the sample.

The sample was CD4+ T cells sorted from blood. The sequence joins TRBV15 to TRBJ2-7; 7 central bases correspond to TRBD2. The receptor was isolated from a human donor in good health. The DNA is as follows: TGTGCCACCAGCATTCTTAGCGGGCGGAATTCCTACGAGCAGTACTTC. This gives the protein CATSILSGRNSYEQYF.